Here is one T cell receptor (beta chain) with its context. TCRdb's copy holds only in-frame clones and misses some; the assay was immunoSEQ multiplex PCR. The profile shows about 75,000 clones, under 90% of them singletons. The data derive from a study of CD4 T cell repertoires in COVID-19. The CDR3 runs 15 residues. Germline V gene data show CDR1 as SEHNR and CDR2 as FQNEAQ (reference sequence). Trimming cost V 5 bases and J 4 bases, with 17 bases left between them. The sequences come from CD4+ T cells from peripheral blood, collected after recovery from COVID-19. The gene calls are TRBV7-9 and TRBJ2-5; D ambiguous. The receptor's source is a human donor who had COVID-19. CDR3 nucleotide sequence: TGTGCCAGCAGCCCCGATGGGGTCCACGGAGAGACCCAGTACTTC. Residues: CASSPDGVHGETQYF.